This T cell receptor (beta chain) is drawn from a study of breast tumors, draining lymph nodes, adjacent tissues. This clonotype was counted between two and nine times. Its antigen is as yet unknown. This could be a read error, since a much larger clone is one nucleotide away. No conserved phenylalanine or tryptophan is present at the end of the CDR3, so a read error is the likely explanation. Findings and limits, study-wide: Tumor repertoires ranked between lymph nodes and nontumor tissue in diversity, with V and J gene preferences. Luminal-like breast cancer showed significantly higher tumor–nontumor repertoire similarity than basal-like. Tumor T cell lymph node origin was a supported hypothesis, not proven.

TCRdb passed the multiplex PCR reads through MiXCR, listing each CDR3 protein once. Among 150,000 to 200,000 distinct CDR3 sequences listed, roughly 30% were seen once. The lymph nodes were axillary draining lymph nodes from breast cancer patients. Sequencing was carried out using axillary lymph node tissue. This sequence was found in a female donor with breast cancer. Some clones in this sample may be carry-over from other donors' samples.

The CDR3 sequence is CASSIVIQRGYNEQFS. CDR3 in DNA: TGTGCCAGTAGTATAGTTATCCAGCGGGGGTACAATGAGCAGTTCTCC. The chain joins TRBV19 to TRBJ2-1; 8 bases are a match to TRBD2. The V gene end was trimmed by 1 base and the J gene end by 4 bases; junction bases not matched to a gene: 6. The CDR3 is 16 amino acids. The germline CDR1 and CDR2 sequences are LNHDA and SQIVND (reference sequence).